This T cell receptor (beta chain) is drawn from a study of beta chain features in type 1 diabetes. Sorting of CD4+ naive, central memory, regulatory and stem cell-like memory cells was performed via CD45RO/CCR7/CD25/CD127/CD95/CD27. Expressed TCRB transcripts were sequenced after all isolated RNA was converted to cDNA. Sequencing used immunoSEQ multiplex PCR; TCRdb keeps in-frame clones, though not all of them. The sample has about 900,000 clones; roughly a sixth are singletons. Study outcomes and limitations: Moderate yet significant TCRB CDR3 shortening was seen in Type 1 diabetes patients in all four CD4+ subsets. The study found that naive, central memory and Treg TCRB repertoires appeared more similar in patients than in healthy donors.

CDR1 and CDR2 from the germline V gene are MNHEY and SMNVEV (reference sequence). CDR3 size: 15 residues. With V trimmed by 4 bases and J by 5 bases, 8 bases remained unmatched. Worth noting for this clone: The antigen remains unidentified.

The sequenced material came from naive CD4+ T cells from blood. This receptor was obtained from a young woman in good health. The chain joins TRBV27 to TRBJ2-1, with 7 bases aligning to TRBD2. CDR3: CASSSLASGHNEQFF. The CDR3 nucleotides read TGTGCCAGCAGTTCTCTGGCTAGCGGACACAATGAGCAGTTCTTC.